This T cell receptor (beta chain) was sequenced during a study of high-grade serous ovarian cancer treatment subgroups. Overall study context: Mean per sample: around 14,000 reads, about 7,500 unique TCR beta rearrangements.

The method was immunoSEQ multiplex PCR; TCRdb's version includes in-frame clones alone and lacks a portion of them. The table shows some 33,000 clones, with about four fifths occurring only once. General study results and limits: The analyses considered CDR3 and ignored CDR1 and CDR2.

Germline assignment: CDR1 SGHAT and CDR2 FQDESV (reference sequence). The CDR3 spans 13 residues. Trimming stripped 8 bases from V and 2 bases from J, with 12 bases between. Tumor samples were taken before definitive surgery or chemotherapy. With regard to this clone: No antigen is known for it.

This chain uses TRBV11-1 with TRBJ2-5; TRBD2 might be the D (6 bases). This clonotype was obtained from a human donor with high-grade serous ovarian cancer. What was sequenced was tumor tissue. The CDR3 DNA reads TGTGCCAGCGAACCGGGACTGCAAGAGACCCAGTACTTC. This translates into CASEPGLQETQYF. The whole variable domain, filled in from reference TRBV11-1 and TRBJ2-5, reads EAEVAQSPRYKITEKSQAVAFWCDPISGHATLYWYRQILGQGPELLVQFQDESVVDDSQLPKDRFSAERLKGVDSTLKIQPAELGDSAMYLCASEPGLQETQYFGPGTRLLVL.